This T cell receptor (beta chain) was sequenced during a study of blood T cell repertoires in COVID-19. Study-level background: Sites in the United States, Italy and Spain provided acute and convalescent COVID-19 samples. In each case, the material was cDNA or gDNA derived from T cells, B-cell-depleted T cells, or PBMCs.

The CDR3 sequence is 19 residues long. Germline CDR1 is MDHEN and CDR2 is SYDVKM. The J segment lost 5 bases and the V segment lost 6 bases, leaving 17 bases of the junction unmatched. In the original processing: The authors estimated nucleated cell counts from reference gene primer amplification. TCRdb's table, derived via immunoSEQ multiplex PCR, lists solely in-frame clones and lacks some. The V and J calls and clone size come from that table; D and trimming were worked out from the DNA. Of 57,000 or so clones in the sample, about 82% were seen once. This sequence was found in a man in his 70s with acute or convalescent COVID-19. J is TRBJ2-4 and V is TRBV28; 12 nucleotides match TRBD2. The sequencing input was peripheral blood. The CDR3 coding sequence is TGTGCCAGCAGCTCCCCCCGCAGCCTAGCGGGGGGGCCCGAAAACATTCAGTACTTC. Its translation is CASSSPRSLAGGPENIQYF.